This T cell receptor beta chain was identified during a study of blood T cell repertoires in COVID-19. Clones were read by immunoSEQ multiplex PCR, and TCRdb kept only the in-frame ones, dropping some. The sample records over 150,000 clones, around 86% being singletons. While infection was still active, Seattle patients were enrolled and then followed longitudinally. This CDR3 has 14 amino acids. In germline, CDR1 is SGHAT, CDR2 FQNNGV. The V end lost 5 bases, the J end lost 1 base, and 9 bases lay between the germline ends. The sequence derives from a man aged 55 to 70 with COVID-19, enrolled during active disease. Sequenced material: peripheral blood. The rearrangement joins TRBV11-2 to TRBJ1-5; no firm D call. The CDR3 is CASSAGLSNQPQHF. DNA for the CDR3: TGTGCCAGCAGCGCCGGTTTGAGCAATCAGCCCCAGCATTTT.